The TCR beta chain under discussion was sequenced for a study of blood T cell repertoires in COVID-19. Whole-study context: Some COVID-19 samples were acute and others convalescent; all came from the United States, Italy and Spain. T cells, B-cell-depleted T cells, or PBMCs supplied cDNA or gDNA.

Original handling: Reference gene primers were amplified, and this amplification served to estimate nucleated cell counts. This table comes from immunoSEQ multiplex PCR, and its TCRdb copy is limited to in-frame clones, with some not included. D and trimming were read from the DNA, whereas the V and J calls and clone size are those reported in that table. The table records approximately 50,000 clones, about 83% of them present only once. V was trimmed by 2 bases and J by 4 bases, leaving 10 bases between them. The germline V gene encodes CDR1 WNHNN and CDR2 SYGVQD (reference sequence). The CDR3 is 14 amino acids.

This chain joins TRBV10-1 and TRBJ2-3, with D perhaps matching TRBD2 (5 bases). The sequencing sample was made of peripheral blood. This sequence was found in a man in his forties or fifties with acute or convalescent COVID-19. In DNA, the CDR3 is TGCGCCAGCAGTGAGACGGAGGAAGCAGATACGCAGTATTTT. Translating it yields CASSETEEADTQYF.